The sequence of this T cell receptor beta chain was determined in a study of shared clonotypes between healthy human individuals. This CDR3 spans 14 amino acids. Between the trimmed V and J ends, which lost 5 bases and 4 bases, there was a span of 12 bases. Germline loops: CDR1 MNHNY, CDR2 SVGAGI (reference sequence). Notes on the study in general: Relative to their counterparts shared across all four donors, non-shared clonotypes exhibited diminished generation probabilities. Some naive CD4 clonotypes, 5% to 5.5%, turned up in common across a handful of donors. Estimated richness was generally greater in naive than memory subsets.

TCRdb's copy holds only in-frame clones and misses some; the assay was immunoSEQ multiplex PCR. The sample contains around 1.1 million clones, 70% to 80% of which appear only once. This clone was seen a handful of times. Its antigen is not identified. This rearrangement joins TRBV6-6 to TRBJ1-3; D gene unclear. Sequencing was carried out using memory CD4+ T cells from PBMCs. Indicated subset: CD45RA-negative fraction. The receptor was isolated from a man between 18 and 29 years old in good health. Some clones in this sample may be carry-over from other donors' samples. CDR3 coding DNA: TGTGCCAGCAGTCCACCCTTGTTAGGAAACACCATATATTTT. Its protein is CASSPPLLGNTIYF.